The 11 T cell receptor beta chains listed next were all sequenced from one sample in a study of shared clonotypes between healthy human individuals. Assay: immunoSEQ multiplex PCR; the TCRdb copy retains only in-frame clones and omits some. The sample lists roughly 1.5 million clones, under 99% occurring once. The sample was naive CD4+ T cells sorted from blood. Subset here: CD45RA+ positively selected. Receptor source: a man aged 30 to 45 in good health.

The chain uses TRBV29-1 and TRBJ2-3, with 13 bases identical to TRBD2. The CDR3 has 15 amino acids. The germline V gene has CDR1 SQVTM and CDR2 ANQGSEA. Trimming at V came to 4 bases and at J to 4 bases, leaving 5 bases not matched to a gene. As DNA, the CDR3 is TGCAGCGTTGTACTAGCGGGAGGGCCGGCAGATACGCAGTATTTT. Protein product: CSVVLAGGPADTQYF.

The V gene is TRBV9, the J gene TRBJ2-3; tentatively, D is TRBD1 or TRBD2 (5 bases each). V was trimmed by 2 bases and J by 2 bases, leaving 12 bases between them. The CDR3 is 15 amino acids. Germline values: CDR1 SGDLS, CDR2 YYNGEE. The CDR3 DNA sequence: TGTGCCAGCAGCGTCCGGGACGGCAACACAGATACGCAGTATTTT. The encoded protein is CASSVRDGNTDTQYF.

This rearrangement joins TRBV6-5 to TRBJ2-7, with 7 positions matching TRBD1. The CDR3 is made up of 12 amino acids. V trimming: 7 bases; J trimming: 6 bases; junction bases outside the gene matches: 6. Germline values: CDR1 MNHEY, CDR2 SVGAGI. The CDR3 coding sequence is TGTGCCAGCACCCATAACAGGGGCGAGCAGTACTTC. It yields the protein CASTHNRGEQYF.

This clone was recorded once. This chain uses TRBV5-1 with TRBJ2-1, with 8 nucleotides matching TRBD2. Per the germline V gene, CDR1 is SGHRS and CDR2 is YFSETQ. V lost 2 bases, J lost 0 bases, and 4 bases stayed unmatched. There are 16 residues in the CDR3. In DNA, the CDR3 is TGCGCCAGCAGCTTTGTAGCGGGAAGCTCCTACAATGAGCAGTTCTTC. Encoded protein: CASSFVAGSSYNEQFF.

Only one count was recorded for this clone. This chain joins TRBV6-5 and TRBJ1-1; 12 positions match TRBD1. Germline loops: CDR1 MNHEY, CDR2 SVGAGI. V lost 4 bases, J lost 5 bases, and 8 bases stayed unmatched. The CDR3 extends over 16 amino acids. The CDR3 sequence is CASSSGTGGAYTEAFF. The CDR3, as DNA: TGTGCCAGCAGTTCCGGGACAGGGGGCGCATATACTGAAGCTTTCTTT.

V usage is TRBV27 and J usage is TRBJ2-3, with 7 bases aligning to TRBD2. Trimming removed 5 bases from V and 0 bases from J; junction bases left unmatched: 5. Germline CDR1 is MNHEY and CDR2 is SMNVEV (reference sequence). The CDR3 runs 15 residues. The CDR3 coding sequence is TGTGCCAGCAGTAGTTATAGCGGGAGCACAGATACGCAGTATTTT. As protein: CASSSYSGSTDTQYF.

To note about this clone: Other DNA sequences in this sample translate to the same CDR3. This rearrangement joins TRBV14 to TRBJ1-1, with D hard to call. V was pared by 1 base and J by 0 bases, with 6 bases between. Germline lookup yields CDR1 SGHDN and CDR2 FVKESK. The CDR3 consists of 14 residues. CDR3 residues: CASSQVSLNTEAFF. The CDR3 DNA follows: TGTGCCAGCAGCCAAGTTTCCTTGAACACTGAAGCTTTCTTT.

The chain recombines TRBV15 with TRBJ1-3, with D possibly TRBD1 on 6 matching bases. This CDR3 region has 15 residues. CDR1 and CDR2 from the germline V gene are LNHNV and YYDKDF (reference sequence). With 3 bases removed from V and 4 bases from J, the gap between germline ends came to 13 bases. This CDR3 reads CATSSLQGLGNTIYF. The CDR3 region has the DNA TGTGCCACCAGCAGCCTACAGGGTCTCGGAAACACCATATATTTT.

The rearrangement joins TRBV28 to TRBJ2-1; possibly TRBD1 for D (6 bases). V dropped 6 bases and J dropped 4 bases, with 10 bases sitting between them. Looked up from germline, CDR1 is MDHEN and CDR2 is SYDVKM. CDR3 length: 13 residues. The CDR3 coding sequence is TGTGCCAGCAGCCCCGACAGGTACAATGAGCAGTTCTTC. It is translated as CASSPDRYNEQFF.

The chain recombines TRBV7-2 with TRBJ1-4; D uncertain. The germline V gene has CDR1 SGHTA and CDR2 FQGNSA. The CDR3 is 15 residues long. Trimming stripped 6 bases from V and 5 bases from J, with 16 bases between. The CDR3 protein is CASSPWRVSNEKLFF. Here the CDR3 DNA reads TGTGCCAGCAGTCCCTGGCGGGTCTCAAATGAAAAACTGTTTTTT.

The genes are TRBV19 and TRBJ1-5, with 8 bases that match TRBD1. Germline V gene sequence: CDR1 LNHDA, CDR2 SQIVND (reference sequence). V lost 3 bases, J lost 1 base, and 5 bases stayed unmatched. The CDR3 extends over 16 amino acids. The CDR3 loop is CASSMRTGLSNQPQHF. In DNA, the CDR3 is TGTGCCAGTAGTATGCGGACAGGGCTAAGCAATCAGCCCCAGCATTTT.